This T cell receptor beta chain was obtained from a study of PD-1 blockade in classical Hodgkin lymphoma. Germline values: CDR1 GTSNPN, CDR2 SVGIG (reference sequence). The trim removed 4 bases at V and 7 bases at J, leaving 9 bases unmatched. This CDR3 has 13 amino acids. Study results and limitations: According to reports, newly diagnosed patients had lower baseline TCR diversity than healthy donors, and relapsed/refractory patients had lower baseline TCR diversity still.

Relapse was seen in all patients after autologous stem cell transplantation, and brentuximab vedotin exposure was variable. This clone was picked up a small number of times. The antigen is not known. The same CDR3 arises from other DNA sequences in this sample as well. This table comes from immunoSEQ multiplex PCR, and its TCRdb copy is limited to in-frame clones, with some not included. The data show 35,000 to 50,000 clones, about 82% seen once. This clonotype originated in a human donor with classical Hodgkin lymphoma. The sample was peripheral blood mononuclear cells (PBMCs), taken at baseline. The chain couples TRBV30 to TRBJ2-5; TRBD1 agrees at 7 bases. In DNA, the CDR3 is TGTGCCTGGACTTGGGACAGCCCAGGGACCCAGTACTTC. Residues: CAWTWDSPGTQYF.